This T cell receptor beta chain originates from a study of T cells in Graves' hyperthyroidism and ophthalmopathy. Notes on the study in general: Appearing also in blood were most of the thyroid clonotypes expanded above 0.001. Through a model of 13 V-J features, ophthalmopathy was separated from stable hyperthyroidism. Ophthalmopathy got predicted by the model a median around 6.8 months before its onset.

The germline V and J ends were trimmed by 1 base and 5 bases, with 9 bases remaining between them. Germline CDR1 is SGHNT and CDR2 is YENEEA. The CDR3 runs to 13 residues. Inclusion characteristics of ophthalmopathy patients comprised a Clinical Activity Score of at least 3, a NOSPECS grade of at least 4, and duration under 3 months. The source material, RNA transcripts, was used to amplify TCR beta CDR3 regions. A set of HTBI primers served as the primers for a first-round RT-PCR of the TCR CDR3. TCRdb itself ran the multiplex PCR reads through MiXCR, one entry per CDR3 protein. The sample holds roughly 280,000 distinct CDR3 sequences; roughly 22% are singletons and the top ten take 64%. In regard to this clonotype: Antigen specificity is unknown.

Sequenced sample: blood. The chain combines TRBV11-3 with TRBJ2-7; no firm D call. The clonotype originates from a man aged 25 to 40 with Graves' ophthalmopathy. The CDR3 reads CASSLVDGNEQYF. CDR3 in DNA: TGTGCCAGCAGCTTAGTGGACGGTAACGAGCAGTACTTC.